The entry below gives a single T cell receptor beta chain sequence along with its context. Its specificity is not known. The CDR3 is 13 amino acids. CDR1 and CDR2 from the germline V gene are SNHLY and FYNNEI. The ends were cut back, 0 bases at V and 11 bases at J, with 11 bases in the middle. These data come from a study of graft-versus-host responses after intestinal transplantation. This table comes from immunoSEQ multiplex PCR, and its TCRdb copy is limited to in-frame clones, with some not included. The sample has roughly 120,000 clones, about nine tenths seen once. This chain uses TRBV2 with TRBJ2-1, with a possible D match to TRBD2 (7 bases). Source: unstimulated CD4+ T cells sorted from spleen or lymph node cells, taken before intestinal transplant. The source is a human donor who received an intestinal transplant. Written as DNA, the CDR3 is TGTGCCAGCAGTGAAGCGCGGGGGCTTCAGCAGTTCTTC. It translates to CASSEARGLQQFF.